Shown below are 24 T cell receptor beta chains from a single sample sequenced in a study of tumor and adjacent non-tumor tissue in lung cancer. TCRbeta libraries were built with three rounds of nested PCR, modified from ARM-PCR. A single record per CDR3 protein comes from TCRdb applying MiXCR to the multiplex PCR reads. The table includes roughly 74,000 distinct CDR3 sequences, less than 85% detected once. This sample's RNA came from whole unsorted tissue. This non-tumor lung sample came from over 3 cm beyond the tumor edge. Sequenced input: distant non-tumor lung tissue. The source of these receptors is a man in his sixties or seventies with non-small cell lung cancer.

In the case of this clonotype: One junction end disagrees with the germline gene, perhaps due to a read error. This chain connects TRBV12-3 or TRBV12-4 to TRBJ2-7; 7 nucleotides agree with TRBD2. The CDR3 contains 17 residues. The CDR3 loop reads CASSFWGGEVGSYEHYF. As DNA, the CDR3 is TGTGCCAGCAGTTTTTGGGGGGGGGAGGTCGGGTCCTACGAGCATTACTTC.

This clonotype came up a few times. The CDR3 DNA follows: TGTGCCAGCAGCTTAGTGCTGGCGGAAAGTAGTTATGAGCAGTACTTC. It codes for CASSLVLAESSYEQYF. The V and J genes are TRBV7-8 and TRBJ2-7; D unclear. Trimming stripped 1 base from V and 7 bases from J, with 20 bases between. The CDR3 runs to 16 residues. The germline gives CDR1 SGHVS, CDR2 FQNEAQ. The full variable domain, in which reference TRBV7-8 and TRBJ2-7 provide the parts outside the CDR3, is GAGVSQSPRYKVAKRGQDVALRCDPISGHVSLFWYQQALGQGPEFLTYFQNEAQLDKSGLPSDRFFAERPEGSVSTLKIQRTQQEDSAVYLCASSLVLAESSYEQYFGPGTRLTVT.

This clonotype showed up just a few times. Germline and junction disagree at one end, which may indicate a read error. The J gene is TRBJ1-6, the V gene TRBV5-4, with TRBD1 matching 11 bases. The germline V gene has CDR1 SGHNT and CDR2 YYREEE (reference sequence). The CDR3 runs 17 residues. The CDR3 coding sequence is TGTGCTAGCAGCACCGGGACAGGGGGAGGGATTAATTCACCCATCCACTTT. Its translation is CASSTGTGGGINSPIHF.

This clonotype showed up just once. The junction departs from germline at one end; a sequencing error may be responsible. The CDR3 sequence: CASIQDLGGDGYTF. The CDR3 coding sequence is TGCGCCAGCATCCAAGATTTGGGAGGAGATGGCTACACCTTC. The V gene is TRBV4-3, the J gene TRBJ1-2; D not certain. Germline CDR1 reads LGHNA; CDR2 reads YSLEER. This CDR3 is built from 14 residues.

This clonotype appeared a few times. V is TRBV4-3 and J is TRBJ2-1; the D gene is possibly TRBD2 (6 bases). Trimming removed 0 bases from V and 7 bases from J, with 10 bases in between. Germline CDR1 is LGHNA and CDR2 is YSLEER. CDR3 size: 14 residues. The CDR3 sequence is CASSQDLEGNEQFF. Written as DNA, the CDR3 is TGCGCCAGCAGCCAAGATTTGGAGGGGAATGAGCAGTTCTTC.

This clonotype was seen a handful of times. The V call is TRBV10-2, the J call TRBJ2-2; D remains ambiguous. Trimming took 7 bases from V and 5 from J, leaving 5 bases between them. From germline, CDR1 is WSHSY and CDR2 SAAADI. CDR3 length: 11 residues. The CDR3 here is CASIDTGELFF. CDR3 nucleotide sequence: TGCGCCAGCATTGATACCGGGGAGCTGTTTTTT.

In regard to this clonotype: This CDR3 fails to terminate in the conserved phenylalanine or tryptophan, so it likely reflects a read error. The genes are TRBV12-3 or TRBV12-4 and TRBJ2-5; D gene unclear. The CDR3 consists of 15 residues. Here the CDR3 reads CTSSFIGAEEETQYI. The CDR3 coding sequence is TGTACCAGCAGTTTTATAGGAGCCGAGGAAGAGACCCAGTACATC.

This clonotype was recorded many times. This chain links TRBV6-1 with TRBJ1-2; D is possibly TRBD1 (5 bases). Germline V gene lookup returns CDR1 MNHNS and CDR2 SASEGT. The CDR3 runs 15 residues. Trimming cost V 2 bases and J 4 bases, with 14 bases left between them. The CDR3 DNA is TGTGCCAGCAGTGAAATGCAGGGAACATTCTATGGCTACACCTTC. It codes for CASSEMQGTFYGYTF.

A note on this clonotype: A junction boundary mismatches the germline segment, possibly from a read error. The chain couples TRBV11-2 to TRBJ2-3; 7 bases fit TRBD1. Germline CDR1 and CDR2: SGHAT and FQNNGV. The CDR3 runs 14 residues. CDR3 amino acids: CASSSQGIPDTQYF. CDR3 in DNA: TGTGCCAGTAGCTCACAGGGGATCCCAGATACGCAGTATTTT.

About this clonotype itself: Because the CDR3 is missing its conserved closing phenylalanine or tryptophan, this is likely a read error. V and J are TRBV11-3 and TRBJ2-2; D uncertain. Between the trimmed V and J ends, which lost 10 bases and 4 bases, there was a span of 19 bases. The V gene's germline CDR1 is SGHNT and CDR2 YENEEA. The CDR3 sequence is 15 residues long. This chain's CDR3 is CANGLNPAITGELFY. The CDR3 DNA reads TGTGCCAACGGCTTAAATCCGGCAATCACCGGGGAGCTGTTTTAT.

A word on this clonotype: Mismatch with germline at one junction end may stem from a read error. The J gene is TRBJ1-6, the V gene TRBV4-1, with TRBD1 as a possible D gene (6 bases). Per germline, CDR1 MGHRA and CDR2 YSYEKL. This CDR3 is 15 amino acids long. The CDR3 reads CASNHTGPLQSPLLF. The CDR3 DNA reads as TGCGCCAGCAACCATACAGGGCCCCTTCAGTCACCCCTCCTCTTT.

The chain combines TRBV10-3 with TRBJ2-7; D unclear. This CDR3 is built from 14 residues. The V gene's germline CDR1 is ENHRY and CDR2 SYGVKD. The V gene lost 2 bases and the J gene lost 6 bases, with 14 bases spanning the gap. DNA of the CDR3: TGTGCCATCAGTGAGCCTGGTATAACCTGCGAGCAGTACTTC. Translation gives CAISEPGITCEQYF.

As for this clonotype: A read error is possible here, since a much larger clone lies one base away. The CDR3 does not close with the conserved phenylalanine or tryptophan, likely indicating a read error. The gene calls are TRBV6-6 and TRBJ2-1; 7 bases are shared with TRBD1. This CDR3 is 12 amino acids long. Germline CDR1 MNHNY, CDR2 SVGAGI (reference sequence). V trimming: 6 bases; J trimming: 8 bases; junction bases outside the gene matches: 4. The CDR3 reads CASRDRVDEQFL. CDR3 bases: TGTGCCAGCAGAGACAGGGTCGATGAGCAGTTCTTA.

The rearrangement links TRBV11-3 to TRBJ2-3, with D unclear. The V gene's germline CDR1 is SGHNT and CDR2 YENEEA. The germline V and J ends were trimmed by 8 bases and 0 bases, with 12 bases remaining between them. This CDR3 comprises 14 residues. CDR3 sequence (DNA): TGTGCCAGCTGCACCCTTTCTAGCACAGATACGCAGTATTTT. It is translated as CASCTLSSTDTQYF.

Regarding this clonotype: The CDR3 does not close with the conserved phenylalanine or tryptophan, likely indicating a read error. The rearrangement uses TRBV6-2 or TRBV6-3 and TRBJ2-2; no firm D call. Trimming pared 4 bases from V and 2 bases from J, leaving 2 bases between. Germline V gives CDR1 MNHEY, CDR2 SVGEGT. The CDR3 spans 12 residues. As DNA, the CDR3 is TGTGCCAGCAGTTTCAACACCGGGGAGCTGTTTCTT. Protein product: CASSFNTGELFL.

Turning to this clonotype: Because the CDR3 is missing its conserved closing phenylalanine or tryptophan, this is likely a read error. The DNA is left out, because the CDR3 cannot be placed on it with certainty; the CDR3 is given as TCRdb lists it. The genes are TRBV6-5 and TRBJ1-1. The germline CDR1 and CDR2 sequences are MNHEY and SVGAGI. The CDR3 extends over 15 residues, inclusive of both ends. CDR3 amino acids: CASSYSASPNTEAFS.

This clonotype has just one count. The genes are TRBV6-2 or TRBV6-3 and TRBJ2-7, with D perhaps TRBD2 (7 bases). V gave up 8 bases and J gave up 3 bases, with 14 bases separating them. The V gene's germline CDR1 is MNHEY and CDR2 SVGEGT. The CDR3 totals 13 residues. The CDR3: CASFRGAHYEQYF. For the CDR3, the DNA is TGTGCCAGCTTCCGGGGGGCCCACTACGAGCAGTACTTC.

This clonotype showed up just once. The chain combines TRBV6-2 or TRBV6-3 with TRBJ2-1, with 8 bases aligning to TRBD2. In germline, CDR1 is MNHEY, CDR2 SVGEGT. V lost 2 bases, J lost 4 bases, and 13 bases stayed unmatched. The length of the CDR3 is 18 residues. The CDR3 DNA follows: TGTGCCAGCAGTTACGGCATACGACTAGCGTTATCATACAATGAGCAGTTCTTC. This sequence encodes CASSYGIRLALSYNEQFF.

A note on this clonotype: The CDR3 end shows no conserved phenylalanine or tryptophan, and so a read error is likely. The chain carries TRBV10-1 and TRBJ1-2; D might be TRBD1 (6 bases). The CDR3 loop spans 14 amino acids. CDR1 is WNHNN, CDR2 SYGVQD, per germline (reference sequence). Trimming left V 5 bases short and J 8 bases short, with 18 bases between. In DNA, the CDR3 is TGCGCCAGCAGTCCCGGGACAAGGGGCGAAGGCTACACCATC. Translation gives CASSPGTRGEGYTI.

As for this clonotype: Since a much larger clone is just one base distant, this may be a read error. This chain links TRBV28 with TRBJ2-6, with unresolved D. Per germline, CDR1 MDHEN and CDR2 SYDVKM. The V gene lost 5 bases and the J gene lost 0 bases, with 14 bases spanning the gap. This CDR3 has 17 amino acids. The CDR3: CASSEVTASSGANVLTF. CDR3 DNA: TGTGCCAGCAGTGAAGTGACGGCTAGCTCTGGGGCCAACGTCCTGACTTTC.

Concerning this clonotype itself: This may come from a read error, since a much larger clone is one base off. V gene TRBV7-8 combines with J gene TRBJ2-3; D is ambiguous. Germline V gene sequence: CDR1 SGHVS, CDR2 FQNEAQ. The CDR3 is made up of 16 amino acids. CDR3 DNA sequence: TGTGCCACCAGCTTAGCAGCCACCCCTGGCACAGATACGCAGTATTTT. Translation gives CATSLAATPGTDTQYF.

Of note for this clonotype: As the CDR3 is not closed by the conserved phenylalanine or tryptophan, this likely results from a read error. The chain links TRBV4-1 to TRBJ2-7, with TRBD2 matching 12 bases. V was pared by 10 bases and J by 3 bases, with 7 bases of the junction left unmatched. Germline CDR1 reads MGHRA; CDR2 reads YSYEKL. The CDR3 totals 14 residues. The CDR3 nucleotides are TGCGCCAATTCCCGGACTAGCGGGAACTACGAGCAGTACTTG. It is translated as CANSRTSGNYEQYL.

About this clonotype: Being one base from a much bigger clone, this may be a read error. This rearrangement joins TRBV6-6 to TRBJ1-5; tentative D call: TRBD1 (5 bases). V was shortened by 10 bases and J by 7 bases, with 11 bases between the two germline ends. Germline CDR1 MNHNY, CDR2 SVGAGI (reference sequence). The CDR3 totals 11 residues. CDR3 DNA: TGTGCCAACAGGCTAGGACAGCCCCAGCATTTT. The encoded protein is CANRLGQPQHF.

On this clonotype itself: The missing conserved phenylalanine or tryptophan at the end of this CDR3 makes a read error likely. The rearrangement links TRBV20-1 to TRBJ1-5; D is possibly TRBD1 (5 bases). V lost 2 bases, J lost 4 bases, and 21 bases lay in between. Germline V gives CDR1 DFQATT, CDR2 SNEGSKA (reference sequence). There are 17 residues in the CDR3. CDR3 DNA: TGCAGTGCTAGAATGCCCGACCCCGGGACTCGAAATCAGCCCCAGCATTTA. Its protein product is CSARMPDPGTRNQPQHL.